These 27 T cell receptor beta chains came from one sample sequenced in a study of identifying expanded T cells in peripheral blood. Profiling relied on immunoSEQ multiplex PCR, and the TCRdb table lists in-frame clones only, not all of them. The sample contains around 130,000 clones, 75% to 90% of which appear only once. Input material: blood. The receptors shown here come from a person aged 18 to 70 in good health.

The chain couples TRBV29-1 to TRBJ2-3, with D unresolved. Per germline, CDR1 SQVTM and CDR2 ANQGSEA. Trimming took off 3 bases at V and 0 bases at J, with 13 bases between the two ends. This CDR3 region has 15 residues. The CDR3 DNA is TGCAGCGTTGAGAACGTGCGGTTTAGCACAGATACGCAGTATTTT. Residues: CSVENVRFSTDTQYF.

This chain connects TRBV18 to TRBJ1-1; unclear D gene. V was shortened by 2 bases and J by 3 bases, with 16 bases between the two germline ends. Germline-derived CDR1 and CDR2 are KGHSH and LQKENI. This CDR3 spans 16 amino acids. This CDR3 is CASSPATWTRYTEAFF. The CDR3 nucleotides read TGTGCCAGCTCACCAGCTACATGGACTAGGTACACTGAAGCTTTCTTT.

The V call is TRBV7-2, the J call TRBJ2-2; TRBD1 matches at 8 bases. The CDR3 sequence is 16 residues long. Germline assignment: CDR1 SGHTA and CDR2 FQGNSA. V was clipped by 3 bases and J by 4 bases; unmatched bases: 7. This chain's CDR3 is CASSFMGQASTGELFF. CDR3 DNA sequence: TGTGCCAGCAGCTTTATGGGACAGGCGAGCACCGGGGAGCTGTTTTTT.

This clone was found a few times. V gene TRBV30 combines with J gene TRBJ1-2, with D unresolved. This CDR3 region has 11 residues. Germline values: CDR1 GTSNPN, CDR2 SVGIG (reference sequence). V was shortened by 3 bases and J by 6 bases, with 8 bases between the two germline ends. CDR3 nucleotides: TGTGCCTGGAGGAGGCTAGATGGCTACACCTTC. Translated: CAWRRLDGYTF.

This chain uses TRBV10-3 with TRBJ2-1; 9 nucleotides align to TRBD1. CDR1 is ENHRY, CDR2 SYGVKD, per germline. After removal of 3 bases from V and 9 bases from J, the junction contained 9 bases not matched to a gene. CDR3 length equals 15 residues. The CDR3 DNA sequence: TGTGCCATCAGTGATCCCGAAGACAGGGGGTTTGAGCAGTTCTTC. It translates to CAISDPEDRGFEQFF.

The DNA for the CDR3 is TGTGCCAGCAGCTTATCAAATAGGGTGGGCAGGCTGTTCTTC. Amino acids: CASSLSNRVGRLFF. The chain joins TRBV7-9 to TRBJ2-1, with D hard to call. The V and J ends lost 2 bases and 15 bases respectively, with 20 bases between them. The CDR3 loop spans 14 amino acids. CDR1 and CDR2 from the germline V gene are SEHNR and FQNEAQ (reference sequence). The whole variable domain, filled in from reference TRBV7-9 and TRBJ2-1, reads DTGVSQNPRHKITKRGQNVTFRCDPISEHNRLYWYRQTLGQGPEFLTYFQNEAQLEKSRLLSDRFSAERPKGSFSTLEIQRTEQGDSAMYLCASSLSNRVGRLFFGPGTRLTVL.

This sequence joins TRBV2 and TRBJ1-1; D is unclear. Per germline, CDR1 SNHLY and CDR2 FYNNEI. V dropped 6 bases and J dropped 8 bases, with 16 bases sitting between them. This CDR3 is built from 13 residues. This CDR3 is CASRLRVFVEAFF. The CDR3 DNA follows: TGTGCCAGCAGGCTACGGGTATTTGTGGAAGCTTTCTTT.

There are many counts of this clone. The chain is built from TRBV5-1 and TRBJ1-2; no definite D call. This CDR3 is 13 amino acids long. The V gene's germline CDR1 is SGHRS and CDR2 YFSETQ. V lost 2 bases and J lost 7, with 12 bases in between. The CDR3, as DNA: TGCGCCAGCAGCTTCACGGGTACAAGTGGCTACACCTTC. Encoded protein: CASSFTGTSGYTF.

This chain links TRBV10-3 with TRBJ1-6; D uncertain. The germline V gene has CDR1 ENHRY and CDR2 SYGVKD. The CDR3 runs 13 residues. Trimming took 8 bases from V and 7 from J, leaving 12 bases between them. CDR3 in DNA: TGTGCCATCTCCCAGCAGGAAAATTCACCCCTCCACTTT. Translation gives CAISQQENSPLHF.

The table lists this clone with a few counts. The V and J genes are TRBV16 and TRBJ2-2; D assignment may be TRBD1 or TRBD2 (5 bases each). The CDR3 runs to 15 residues. V was clipped by 3 bases and J by 5 bases, with 13 bases between them. Germline CDR1 and CDR2: KGHSY and FQNENV. The CDR3: CASSQFDGATGELFF. The CDR3 region has the DNA TGTGCCAGCAGCCAGTTTGACGGGGCAACCGGGGAGCTGTTTTTT.

CDR3 residues: CASSRSGGRSTEAFF. In DNA form, the CDR3 reads TGTGCCAGCTCACGGTCCGGGGGCAGGAGCACTGAAGCTTTCTTT. The genes are TRBV18 and TRBJ1-1, with TRBD1 as a possible D gene (6 bases). V lost 4 bases to trimming and J lost 4 bases, with 16 bases between them. Looked up from germline, CDR1 is KGHSH and CDR2 is LQKENI. CDR3 length: 15 amino acids.

J is TRBJ2-5 and V is TRBV4-1; D may match TRBD1 or TRBD2 (5 bases each). The CDR3 runs to 16 residues. The V end lost 2 bases, the J end lost 2 bases, and 15 bases lay between the germline ends. From germline, CDR1 is MGHRA and CDR2 YSYEKL. The CDR3 is CASSQSGARQQETQYF. CDR3 nucleotide sequence: TGCGCCAGCAGCCAATCCGGGGCCCGGCAGCAAGAGACCCAGTACTTC.

This chain connects TRBV6-1 to TRBJ1-4; D ambiguous. Trimming pared 2 bases from V and 15 bases from J, leaving 13 bases between. Germline V gene data show CDR1 as MNHNS and CDR2 as SASEGT. CDR3 length: 12 amino acids. The CDR3 nucleotides read TGTGCCAGCAGTGAAATTGGAACGAGGGTGTTTTTT. Translation: CASSEIGTRVFF.

J is TRBJ2-1 and V is TRBV29-1, with 14 bases that match TRBD2. CDR3 size: 18 residues. Looked up from germline, CDR1 is SQVTM and CDR2 is ANQGSEA. V shed 4 bases, J shed 2 bases, and the junction held 10 bases outside the gene matches. The CDR3 DNA is TGCAGCGTTGGTTCCGGGACTAGCGGGAGTGGGCCCTACAATGAGCAGTTCTTC. The encoded protein is CSVGSGTSGSGPYNEQFF.

This chain connects TRBV4-2 to TRBJ2-5; 11 bases match TRBD2. V lost 4 bases and J lost 5; bases outside the gene matches: 12. Germline CDR1 and CDR2: LGHNA and YNFKEQ. This CDR3 contains 17 residues. CDR3 protein: CASSPLAGGPDDETQYF. The DNA of the CDR3 is TGTGCCAGCAGCCCGTTAGCGGGGGGGCCTGATGACGAGACCCAGTACTTC.

The chain links TRBV28 to TRBJ2-7; tentative D call: TRBD1 (6 bases). The germline V gene has CDR1 MDHEN and CDR2 SYDVKM. Trimming shortened V by 8 bases and J by 5 bases, and 13 bases separated the two germline ends. The CDR3 sequence is 12 residues long. The CDR3 loop reads CASRSGVDEQYF. DNA for the CDR3: TGTGCCAGCCGTTCAGGGGTAGACGAGCAGTACTTC.

The chain has TRBV9 and TRBJ2-7, with D uncertain. The V end lost 0 bases, the J end lost 2 bases, and 12 bases lay between the germline ends. The CDR3 sequence is 15 residues long. Per the germline V gene, CDR1 is SGDLS and CDR2 is YYNGEE. CDR3 protein: CASSVDYRPPYEQYF. The DNA of the CDR3 is TGTGCCAGCAGCGTAGACTACAGACCCCCCTACGAGCAGTACTTC.

The genes are TRBV4-1 and TRBJ2-1; TRBD2 matches 8 bases. Germline V CDR1 and CDR2: MGHRA, YSYEKL. The V segment lost 0 bases and the J segment 0 bases; nucleotides outside the gene matches: 13. This CDR3 has 20 amino acids. CDR3 protein: CASSQDMRREGLSSYNEQFF. Written as DNA, the CDR3 is TGCGCCAGCAGCCAAGATATGAGACGGGAGGGTTTAAGCTCCTACAATGAGCAGTTCTTC.

This sequence joins TRBV7-2 and TRBJ2-3; D is possibly TRBD2 (5 bases). Trimming removed 5 bases from V and 0 bases from J, with 12 bases in between. Per the germline V gene, CDR1 is SGHTA and CDR2 is FQGNSA. The CDR3 sequence is 15 residues long. CDR3 sequence (DNA): TGTGCCAGCAGCACAACTAGATTTAGCACAGATACGCAGTATTTT. Protein sequence: CASSTTRFSTDTQYF.

This sequence joins TRBV27 and TRBJ1-3, with D uncertain. The CDR3 spans 14 residues. V lost 0 bases and J 3 bases, leaving 6 bases between the germline ends. Germline CDR1 is MNHEY and CDR2 is SMNVEV (reference sequence). The CDR3 coding sequence is TGTGCCAGCAGTTTATCCTTGAGTGGAAACACCATATATTTT. As protein: CASSLSLSGNTIYF.

This chain uses TRBV5-6 with TRBJ2-7; D could derive from TRBD1 or TRBD2 (5 bases each). The CDR3 is 16 amino acids. Between the trimmed V and J ends, which lost 0 bases and 2 bases, there was a span of 15 bases. The germline CDR1 and CDR2 sequences are SGHDT and YYEEEE. The CDR3 reads CASSLAAGSGTYEQYF. Here the CDR3 DNA reads TGTGCCAGCAGCTTGGCGGCAGGGAGTGGGACCTACGAGCAGTACTTC. Looking up the rest from reference TRBV5-6 and TRBJ2-7 gives the full variable domain: DAGVTQSPTHLIKTRGQQVTLRCSPKSGHDTVSWYQQALGQGPQFIFQYYEEEERQRGNFPDRFSGHQFPNYSSELNVNALLLGDSALYLCASSLAAGSGTYEQYFGPGTRLTVT.

The chain uses TRBV9 and TRBJ2-2; D is undetermined. V was shortened by 0 bases and J by 7 bases, with 7 bases between the two germline ends. This CDR3 has 13 residues. CDR1 and CDR2 from the germline V gene are SGDLS and YYNGEE. CDR3 loop: CASSVGLSGELFF. The CDR3 region has the DNA TGTGCCAGCAGCGTAGGGTTAAGCGGGGAGCTGTTTTTT. Together with reference TRBV9 and TRBJ2-2, the CDR3 gives the full variable domain: DSGVTQTPKHLITATGQRVTLRCSPRSGDLSVYWYQQSLDQGLQFLIQYYNGEERAKGNILERFSAQQFPDLHSELNLSSLELGDSALYFCASSVGLSGELFFGEGSRLTVL.

This clone was counted once. The chain has TRBV11-3 and TRBJ1-6; 12 bases fit TRBD1. After removal of 5 bases from V and 10 bases from J, the junction contained 6 bases not matched to a gene. The CDR3 is 15 residues long. In germline, CDR1 is SGHNT, CDR2 YENEEA. CDR3 sequence reads: CASSRGQGAGSPLHF. Written as DNA, the CDR3 is TGTGCCAGCAGCCGGGGACAGGGGGCCGGATCACCCCTCCACTTT.

The rearrangement joins TRBV5-4 to TRBJ1-2, with D tentatively TRBD1 (6 bases). Germline lookup yields CDR1 SGHNT and CDR2 YYREEE (reference sequence). Trimming removed 4 bases at V and 5 bases at J, with 12 bases between. The CDR3 is 13 residues long. CDR3 DNA: TGTGCCAGCAGCGTTAGGACAGATTATGGCTACACCTTC. Translation: CASSVRTDYGYTF.

The chain joins TRBV6-5 to TRBJ1-2; D call uncertain. The V gene lost 6 bases and the J gene lost 2 bases, with 10 bases spanning the gap. CDR3 length: 13 amino acids. Germline V gives CDR1 MNHEY, CDR2 SVGAGI. DNA of the CDR3: TGTGCCAGCAGGGCCGACCCAAACTATGGCTACACCTTC. Encoded protein: CASRADPNYGYTF.

The V gene is TRBV2, the J gene TRBJ1-6; no clear D. Germline V CDR1 and CDR2: SNHLY, FYNNEI. CDR3 length: 13 amino acids. Trimming cost V 6 bases and J 7 bases, with 10 bases left between them. CDR3 loop: CASRREGNSPLHF. In DNA, the CDR3 is TGTGCCAGCAGAAGGGAGGGCAATTCACCCCTCCACTTT.

The chain links TRBV7-3 to TRBJ2-3; D is possibly TRBD1 or TRBD2 (6 bases each). Germline CDR1 SGHTA, CDR2 FQGTGA. V dropped 8 bases and J dropped 4 bases, with 13 bases sitting between them. The CDR3 is made up of 13 amino acids. The CDR3 here is CASGDSGADTQYF. The CDR3 bases are TGTGCCAGCGGGGACTCAGGGGCAGATACGCAGTATTTT. The whole variable domain, filled in from reference TRBV7-3 and TRBJ2-3, reads GAGVSQTPSNKVTEKGKYVELRCDPISGHTALYWYRQSLGQGPEFLIYFQGTGAADDSGLPNDRFFAVRPEGSVSTLKIQRTERGDSAVYLCASGDSGADTQYFGPGTRLTVL.